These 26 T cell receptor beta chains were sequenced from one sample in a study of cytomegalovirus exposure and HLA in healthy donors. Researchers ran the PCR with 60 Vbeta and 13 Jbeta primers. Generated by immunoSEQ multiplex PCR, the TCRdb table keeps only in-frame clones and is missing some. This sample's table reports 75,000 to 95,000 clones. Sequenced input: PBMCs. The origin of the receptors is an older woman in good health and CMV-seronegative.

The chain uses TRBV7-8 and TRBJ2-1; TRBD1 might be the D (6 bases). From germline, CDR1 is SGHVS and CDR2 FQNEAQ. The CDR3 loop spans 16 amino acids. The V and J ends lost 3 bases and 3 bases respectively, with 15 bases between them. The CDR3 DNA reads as TGTGCCAGCAGCTTCATTCTCGGGACACTCTACAATGAGCAGTTCTTC. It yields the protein CASSFILGTLYNEQFF.

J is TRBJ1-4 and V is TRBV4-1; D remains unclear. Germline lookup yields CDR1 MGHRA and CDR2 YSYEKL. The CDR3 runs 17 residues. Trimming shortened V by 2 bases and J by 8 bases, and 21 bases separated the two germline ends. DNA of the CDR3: TGCGCCAGCAGCCAACGCCGACACCTCTCCATGCCCGAAAAACTGTTTTTT. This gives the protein CASSQRRHLSMPEKLFF.

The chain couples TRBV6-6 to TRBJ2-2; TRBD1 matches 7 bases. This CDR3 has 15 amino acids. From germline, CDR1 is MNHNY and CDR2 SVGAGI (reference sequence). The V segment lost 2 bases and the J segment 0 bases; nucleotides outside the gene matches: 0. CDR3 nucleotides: TGTGCCAGCAGTTACGACAGGGCGAACACCGGGGAGCTGTTTTTT. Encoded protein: CASSYDRANTGELFF.

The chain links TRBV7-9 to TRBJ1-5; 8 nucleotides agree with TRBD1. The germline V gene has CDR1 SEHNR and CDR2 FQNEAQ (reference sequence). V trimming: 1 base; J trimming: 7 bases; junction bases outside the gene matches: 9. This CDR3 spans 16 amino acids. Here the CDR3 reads CASSLDKGQGGQPQHF. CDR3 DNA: TGTGCCAGCAGCTTAGATAAAGGACAGGGCGGCCAGCCCCAGCATTTT.

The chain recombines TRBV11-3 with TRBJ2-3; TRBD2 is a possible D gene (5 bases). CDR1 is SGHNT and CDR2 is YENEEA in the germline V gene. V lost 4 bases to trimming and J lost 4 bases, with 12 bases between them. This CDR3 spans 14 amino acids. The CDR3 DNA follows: TGTGCCAGCAGCTCATTCGGAGCGGCAGATACGCAGTATTTT. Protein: CASSSFGAADTQYF.

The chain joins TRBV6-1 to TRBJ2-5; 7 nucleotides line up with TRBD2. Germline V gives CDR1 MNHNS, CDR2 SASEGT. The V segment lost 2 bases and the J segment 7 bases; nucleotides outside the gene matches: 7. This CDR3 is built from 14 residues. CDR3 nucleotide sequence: TGTGCCAGCAGTGAAAGGTTTGGGAGGGCGACCCAGTACTTC. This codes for CASSERFGRATQYF.

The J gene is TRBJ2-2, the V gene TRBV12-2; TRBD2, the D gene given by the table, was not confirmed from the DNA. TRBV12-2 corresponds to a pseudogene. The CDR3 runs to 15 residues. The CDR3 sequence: CASRSGLAGVGELFF. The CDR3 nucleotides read TGTGCAAGTCGCTCTGGACTAGCGGGAGTTGGGGAGCTGTTTTTT.

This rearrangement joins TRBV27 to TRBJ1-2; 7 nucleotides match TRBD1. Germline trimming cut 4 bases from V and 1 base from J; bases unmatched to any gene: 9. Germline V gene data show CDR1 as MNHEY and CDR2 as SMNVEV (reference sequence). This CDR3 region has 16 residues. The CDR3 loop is CASSSPQGLNNYGYTF. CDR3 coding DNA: TGTGCCAGCAGTTCCCCACAGGGGCTCAATAACTATGGCTACACCTTC.

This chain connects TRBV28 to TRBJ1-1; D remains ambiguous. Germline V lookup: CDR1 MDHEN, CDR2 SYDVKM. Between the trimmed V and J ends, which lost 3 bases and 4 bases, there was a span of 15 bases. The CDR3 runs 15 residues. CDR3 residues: CASSLTLRAGTEAFF. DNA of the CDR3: TGTGCCAGCAGTTTGACTCTCCGGGCGGGCACTGAAGCTTTCTTT.

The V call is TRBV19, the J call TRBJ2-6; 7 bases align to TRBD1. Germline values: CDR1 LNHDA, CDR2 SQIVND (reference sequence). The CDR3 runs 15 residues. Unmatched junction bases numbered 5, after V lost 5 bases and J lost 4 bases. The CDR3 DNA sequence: TGTGCCAGTAGTCCCCAGGGGGTCGGGGCCAACGTCCTGACTTTC. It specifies CASSPQGVGANVLTF.

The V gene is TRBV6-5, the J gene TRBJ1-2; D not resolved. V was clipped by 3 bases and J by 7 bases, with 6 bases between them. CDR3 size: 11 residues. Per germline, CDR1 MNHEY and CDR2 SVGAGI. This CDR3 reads CASSYGGGYTF. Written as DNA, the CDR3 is TGTGCCAGCAGTTATGGAGGTGGCTACACCTTC.

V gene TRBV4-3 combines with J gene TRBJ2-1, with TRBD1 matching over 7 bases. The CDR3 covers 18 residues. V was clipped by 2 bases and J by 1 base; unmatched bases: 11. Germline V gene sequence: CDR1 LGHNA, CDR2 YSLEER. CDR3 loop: CASSQNRAGGTSYNEQFF. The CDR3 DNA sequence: TGCGCCAGCAGCCAAAATAGGGCAGGGGGTACGTCCTACAATGAGCAGTTCTTC.

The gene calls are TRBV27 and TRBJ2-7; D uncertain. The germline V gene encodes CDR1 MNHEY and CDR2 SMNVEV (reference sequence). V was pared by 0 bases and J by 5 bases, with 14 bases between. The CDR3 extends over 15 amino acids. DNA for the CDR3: TGTGCCAGCAGTTTATCGGGCCCTTCTCATAACGAGCAGTACTTC. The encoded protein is CASSLSGPSHNEQYF.

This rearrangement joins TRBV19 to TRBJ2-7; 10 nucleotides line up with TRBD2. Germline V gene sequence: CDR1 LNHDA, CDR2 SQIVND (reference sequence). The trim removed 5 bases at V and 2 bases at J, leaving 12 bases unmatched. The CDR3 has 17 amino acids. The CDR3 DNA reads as TGTGCCAGTAGTTCTGGACTAGCGGCTGGGAAGCCCTACGAGCAGTACTTC. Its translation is CASSSGLAAGKPYEQYF.

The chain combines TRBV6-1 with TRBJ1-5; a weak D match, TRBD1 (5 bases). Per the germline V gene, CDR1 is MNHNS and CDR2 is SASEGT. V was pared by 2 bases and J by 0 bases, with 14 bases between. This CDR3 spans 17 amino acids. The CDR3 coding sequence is TGTGCCAGCAGTGAACGGGTCAGGGTTGGTAGCAATCAGCCCCAGCATTTT. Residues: CASSERVRVGSNQPQHF.

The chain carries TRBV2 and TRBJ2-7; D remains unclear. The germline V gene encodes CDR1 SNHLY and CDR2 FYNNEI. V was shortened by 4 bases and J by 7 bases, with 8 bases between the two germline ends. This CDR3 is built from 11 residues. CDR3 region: CASSALLEQYF. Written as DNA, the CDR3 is TGTGCCAGCAGTGCCCTATTAGAGCAGTACTTC.

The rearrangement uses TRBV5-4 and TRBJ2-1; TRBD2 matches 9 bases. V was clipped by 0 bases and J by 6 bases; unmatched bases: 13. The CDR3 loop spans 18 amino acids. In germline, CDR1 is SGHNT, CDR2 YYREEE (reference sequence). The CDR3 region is CASSLAGLAQKGANEQFF. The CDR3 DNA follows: TGTGCCAGCAGCTTGGCGGGACTAGCTCAAAAAGGGGCCAATGAGCAGTTCTTC.

The CDR3 loop reads CASSLRNRGEQYF. The CDR3 DNA sequence: TGTGCCAGCAGTTTACGGAACAGGGGCGAGCAGTACTTC. The rearrangement links TRBV28 to TRBJ2-7, with 7 bases identical to TRBD1. The CDR3 totals 13 residues. After removal of 2 bases from V and 6 bases from J, the junction contained 4 bases not matched to a gene. CDR1 MDHEN and CDR2 SYDVKM come from the germline V gene. Full variable domain (rest looked up from reference TRBV28 and TRBJ2-7): DVKVTQSSRYLVKRTGEKVFLECVQDMDHENMFWYRQDPGLGLRLIYFSYDVKMKEKGDIPEGYSVSREKKERFSLILESASTNQTSMYLCASSLRNRGEQYFGPGTRLTVT.

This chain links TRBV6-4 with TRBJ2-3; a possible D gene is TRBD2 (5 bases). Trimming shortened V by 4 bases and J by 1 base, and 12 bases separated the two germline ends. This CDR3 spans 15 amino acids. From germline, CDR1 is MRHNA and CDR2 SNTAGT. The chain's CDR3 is CASSADGRGTDTQYF. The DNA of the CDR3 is TGTGCCAGCAGTGCCGATGGGAGAGGCACAGATACGCAGTATTTT.

CDR3 region: CASSYGTAQETQYF. The DNA of the CDR3 is TGTGCCAGCAGTTATGGGACAGCTCAAGAGACCCAGTACTTC. This chain joins TRBV6-6 and TRBJ2-5; 7 nucleotides match TRBD1. V trimming: 3 bases; J trimming: 2 bases; junction bases outside the gene matches: 3. CDR1 MNHNY and CDR2 SVGAGI come from the germline V gene (reference sequence). CDR3 length: 14 residues.

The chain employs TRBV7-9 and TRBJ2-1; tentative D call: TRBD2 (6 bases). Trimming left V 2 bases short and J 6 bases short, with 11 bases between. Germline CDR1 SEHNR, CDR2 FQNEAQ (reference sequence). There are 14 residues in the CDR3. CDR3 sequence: CASSLRDLTNEQFF. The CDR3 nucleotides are TGTGCCAGCAGCTTAAGGGACTTGACCAATGAGCAGTTCTTC.

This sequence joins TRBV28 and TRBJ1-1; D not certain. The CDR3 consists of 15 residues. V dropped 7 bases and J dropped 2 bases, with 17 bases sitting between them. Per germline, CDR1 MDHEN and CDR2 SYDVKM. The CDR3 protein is CASTTGPGYNTEAFF. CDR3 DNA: TGTGCCAGCACCACCGGGCCGGGGTACAACACTGAAGCTTTCTTT.

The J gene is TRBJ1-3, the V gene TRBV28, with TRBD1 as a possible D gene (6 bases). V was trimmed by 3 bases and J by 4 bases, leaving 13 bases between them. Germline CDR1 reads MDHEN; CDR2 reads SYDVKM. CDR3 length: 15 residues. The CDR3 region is CASSLPQGQGNTIYF. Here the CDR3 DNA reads TGTGCCAGCAGTTTGCCCCAGGGGCAGGGAAACACCATATATTTT.

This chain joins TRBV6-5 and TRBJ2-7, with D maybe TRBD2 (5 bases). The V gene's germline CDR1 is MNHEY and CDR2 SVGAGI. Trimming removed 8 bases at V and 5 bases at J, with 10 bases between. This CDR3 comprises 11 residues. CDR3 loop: CASQVRDEQYF. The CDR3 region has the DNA TGTGCCAGCCAGGTGAGGGACGAGCAGTACTTC.

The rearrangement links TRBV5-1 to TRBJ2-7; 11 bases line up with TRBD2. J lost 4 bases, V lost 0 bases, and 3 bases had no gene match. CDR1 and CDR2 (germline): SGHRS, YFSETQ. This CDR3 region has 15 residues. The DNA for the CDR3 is TGCGCCAGCAGCTTGGTAGCGGGAGGGCCTTACGAGCAGTACTTC. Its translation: CASSLVAGGPYEQYF.

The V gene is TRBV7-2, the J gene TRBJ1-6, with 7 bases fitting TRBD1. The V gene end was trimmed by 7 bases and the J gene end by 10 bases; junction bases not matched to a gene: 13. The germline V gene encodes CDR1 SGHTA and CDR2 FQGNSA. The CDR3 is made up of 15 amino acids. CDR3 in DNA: TGTGCCAGCATCCTAGGGAGACAGGGAGGATCACCCCTCCACTTT. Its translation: CASILGRQGGSPLHF.